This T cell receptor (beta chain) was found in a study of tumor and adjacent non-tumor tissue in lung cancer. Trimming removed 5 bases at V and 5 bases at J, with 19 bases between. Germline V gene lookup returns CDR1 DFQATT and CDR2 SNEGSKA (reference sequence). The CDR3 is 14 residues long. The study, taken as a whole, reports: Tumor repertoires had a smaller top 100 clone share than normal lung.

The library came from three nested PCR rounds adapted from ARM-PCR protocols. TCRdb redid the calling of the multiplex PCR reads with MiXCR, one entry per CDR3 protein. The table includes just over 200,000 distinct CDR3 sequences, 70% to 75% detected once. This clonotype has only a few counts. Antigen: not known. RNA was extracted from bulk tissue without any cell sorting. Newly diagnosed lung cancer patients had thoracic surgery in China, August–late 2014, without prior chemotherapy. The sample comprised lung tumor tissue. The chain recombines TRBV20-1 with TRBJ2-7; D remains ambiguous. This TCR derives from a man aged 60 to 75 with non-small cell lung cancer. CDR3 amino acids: CSAHPGQANHEQYF. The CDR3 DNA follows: TGCAGTGCTCACCCGGGCCAGGCCAACCACGAGCAGTACTTC.